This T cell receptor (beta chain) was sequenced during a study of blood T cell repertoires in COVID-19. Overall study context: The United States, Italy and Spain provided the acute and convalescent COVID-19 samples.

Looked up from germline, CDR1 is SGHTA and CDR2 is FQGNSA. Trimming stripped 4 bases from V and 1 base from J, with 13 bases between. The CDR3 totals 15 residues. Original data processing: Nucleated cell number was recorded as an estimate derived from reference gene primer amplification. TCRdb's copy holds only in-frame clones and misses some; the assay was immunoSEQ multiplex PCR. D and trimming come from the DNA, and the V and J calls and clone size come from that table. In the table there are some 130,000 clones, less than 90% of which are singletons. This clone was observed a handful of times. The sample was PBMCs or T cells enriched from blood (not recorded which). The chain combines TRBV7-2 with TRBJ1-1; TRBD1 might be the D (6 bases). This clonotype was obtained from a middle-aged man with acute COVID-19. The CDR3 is CASSSFTGQNTEAFF. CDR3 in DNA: TGTGCCAGCAGCTCCTTTACAGGGCAGAACACTGAAGCTTTCTTT. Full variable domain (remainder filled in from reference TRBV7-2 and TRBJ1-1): GAGVSQSPSNKVTEKGKDVELRCDPISGHTALYWYRQSLGQGLEFLIYFQGNSAPDKSGLPSDRFSAERTGGSVSTLTIQRTQQEDSAVYLCASSSFTGQNTEAFFGQGTRLTVV.